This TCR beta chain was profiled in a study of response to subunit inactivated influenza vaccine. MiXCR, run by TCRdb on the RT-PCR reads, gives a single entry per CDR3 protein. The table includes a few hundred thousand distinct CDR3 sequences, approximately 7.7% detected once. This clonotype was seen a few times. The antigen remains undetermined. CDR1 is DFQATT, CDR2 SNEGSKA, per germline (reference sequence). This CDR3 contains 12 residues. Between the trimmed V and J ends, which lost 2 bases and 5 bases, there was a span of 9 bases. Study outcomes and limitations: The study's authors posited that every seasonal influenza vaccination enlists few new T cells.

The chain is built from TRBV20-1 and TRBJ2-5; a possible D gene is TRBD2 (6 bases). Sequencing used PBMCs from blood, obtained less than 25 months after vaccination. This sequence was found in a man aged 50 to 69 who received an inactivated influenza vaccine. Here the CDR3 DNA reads TGCAGTGCTAGACAGGGAGGCGAGACCCAGTACTTC. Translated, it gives CSARQGGETQYF.